This record concerns one T cell receptor (beta chain) sequence. Via MiXCR, TCRdb re-called the RT-PCR reads, giving one row per CDR3 protein. In the table there are about 700,000 distinct CDR3 sequences, around 14% of which are singletons. The CDR3 is 14 amino acids. CDR1 is DFQATT, CDR2 SNEGSKA, per germline (reference sequence). Trimming stripped 0 bases from V and 7 bases from J, with 16 bases between. Sequences were obtained from memory CD4+ T cells from blood. The chain is built from TRBV20-1 and TRBJ2-7, with a possible D match to TRBD2 (7 bases). This receptor was identified in a female donor in good health, serving as a healthy control. CDR3 sequence: CSAREGGALREQYF. DNA for the CDR3: TGCAGTGCTAGAGAGGGGGGGGCGCTTAGAGAGCAGTACTTC.